The 19 T cell receptor beta chains given below trace back to one sample, sequenced in a study of sequential checkpoint blockade in melanoma. The treatment was: randomized to nivolumab then ipilimumab (arm A) or the reverse (arm B). This table comes from immunoSEQ multiplex PCR, and its TCRdb copy is limited to in-frame clones, with some not included. The sample has some 20,000 clones; about four fifths are singletons. Sample: CD8+ T cells sorted from blood (inferred from file names), taken from a patient given nivolumab and ipilimumab in sequence. The origin of the receptors is a human donor with melanoma.

This clone was seen more than once but under ten times. The chain couples TRBV27 to TRBJ2-7; 10 bases are shared with TRBD1. Trimming cost V 5 bases and J 3 bases; bases outside gene matches: 4. CDR3 length: 14 residues. The germline V gene has CDR1 MNHEY and CDR2 SMNVEV (reference sequence). The chain's CDR3 is CASSTGTGVYEQYF. The DNA of the CDR3 is TGTGCCAGCAGTACCGGGACAGGGGTCTACGAGCAGTACTTC.

The chain combines TRBV5-8 with TRBJ2-7; TRBD2 might be the D (7 bases). The CDR3 is 17 residues long. Trimming took off 0 bases at V and 0 bases at J, with 16 bases between the two ends. Germline CDR1 reads SGHTS; CDR2 reads YDEGEE. The CDR3 reads CASSLGGGGRLSYEQYF. In DNA form, the CDR3 reads TGTGCCAGCAGCTTGGGGGGCGGGGGCCGCCTCTCCTACGAGCAGTACTTC.

The rearrangement joins TRBV28 to TRBJ2-2, with D uncertain. CDR1 MDHEN and CDR2 SYDVKM come from the germline V gene. The CDR3 contains 12 residues. V dropped 8 bases and J dropped 1 base, with 5 bases sitting between them. The CDR3 loop is CASPGNTGELFF. CDR3 in DNA: TGTGCCAGCCCAGGGAACACCGGGGAGCTGTTTTTT.

V usage is TRBV7-9 and J usage is TRBJ1-1, with 7 bases aligning to TRBD1. The junction had 7 bases not matched to a gene; V was cut back by 6 bases and J by 0 bases. Germline V gives CDR1 SEHNR, CDR2 FQNEAQ (reference sequence). There are 15 residues in the CDR3. CDR3 in amino acids: CASRHSGTVNTEAFF. In DNA, the CDR3 is TGTGCCAGCAGACACTCCGGGACAGTGAACACTGAAGCTTTCTTT.

This clone was seen once. The chain uses TRBV19 and TRBJ2-7; no clear D. V dropped 1 base and J dropped 3 bases, with 10 bases sitting between them. Looked up from germline, CDR1 is LNHDA and CDR2 is SQIVND (reference sequence). There are 14 residues in the CDR3. The CDR3 protein is CASSIGPAGYEQYF. CDR3 bases: TGTGCCAGTAGTATAGGTCCAGCAGGCTACGAGCAGTACTTC.

This chain connects TRBV28 to TRBJ1-2; tentatively, D is TRBD1 (5 bases). V lost 10 bases and J 5 bases, leaving 14 bases between the germline ends. The CDR3 length is 12 residues. CDR1 and CDR2 from the germline V gene are MDHEN and SYDVKM. The CDR3 loop reads CATNPGFYGYTF. The CDR3 nucleotides read TGTGCCACGAACCCAGGGTTTTATGGCTACACCTTC.

The chain recombines TRBV6-5 with TRBJ1-5, with D possibly TRBD1 on 6 matching bases. Germline-derived CDR1 and CDR2 are MNHEY and SVGAGI. This CDR3 is built from 14 residues. With 2 bases removed from V and 4 bases from J, the gap between germline ends came to 9 bases. The CDR3 nucleotides are TGTGCCAGCAGTTACGGCCAGGGGAATCAGCCCCAGCATTTT. This codes for CASSYGQGNQPQHF.

The chain has TRBV4-1 and TRBJ1-2; D is possibly TRBD1 (5 bases). This CDR3 comprises 14 residues. Trimming cost V 2 bases and J 1 base, with 8 bases left between them. Germline-derived CDR1 and CDR2 are MGHRA and YSYEKL. The CDR3 sequence is CASSQHRFNYGYTF. CDR3 coding DNA: TGCGCCAGCAGCCAACACAGGTTTAACTATGGCTACACCTTC.

This clone showed up just once. The V gene is TRBV30, the J gene TRBJ1-1; no definite D call. Germline V gene data show CDR1 as GTSNPN and CDR2 as SVGIG (reference sequence). CDR3 size: 12 residues. With 0 bases removed from V and 6 bases from J, the gap between germline ends came to 8 bases. The CDR3 DNA is TGTGCCTGGAGTGTAAGTACGGCTGAAGCTTTCTTT. Amino acids: CAWSVSTAEAFF. The full variable domain, completed using reference TRBV30 and TRBJ1-1, is SQTIHQWPATLVQPVGSPLSLECTVEGTSNPNLYWYRQAAGRGLQLLFYSVGIGQISSEVPQNLSASRPQDRQFILSSKKLLLSDSGFYLCAWSVSTAEAFFGQGTRLTVV.

In this sample, this clone turned up a few times. This chain links TRBV28 with TRBJ2-7, with D unclear. Deletions cut 5 bases from V and 3 bases from J, with 14 bases between. CDR3 length: 14 amino acids. Germline V gene sequence: CDR1 MDHEN, CDR2 SYDVKM. The CDR3 protein is CASSQHLNNYEQYF. The CDR3 region has the DNA TGTGCCAGCAGTCAACACCTGAATAACTACGAGCAGTACTTC.

This chain joins TRBV28 and TRBJ1-1; no reliable D call. CDR3 length: 11 residues. Per germline, CDR1 MDHEN and CDR2 SYDVKM. V was trimmed by 2 bases and J by 11 bases, leaving 9 bases between them. CDR3: CASSLDARAFF. The CDR3 coding sequence is TGTGCCAGCAGTTTAGACGCGAGGGCTTTCTTT. The full variable domain, rest sourced from reference TRBV28 and TRBJ1-1, is DVKVTQSSRYLVKRTGEKVFLECVQDMDHENMFWYRQDPGLGLRLIYFSYDVKMKEKGDIPEGYSVSREKKERFSLILESASTNQTSMYLCASSLDARAFFGQGTRLTVV.

This chain links TRBV29-1 with TRBJ1-2, with 11 bases aligning to TRBD1. The junction had 4 bases not matched to a gene; V was cut back by 4 bases and J by 3 bases. CDR3 length: 14 amino acids. Germline loops: CDR1 SQVTM, CDR2 ANQGSEA. Here the CDR3 DNA reads TGCAGCGTTGGGAGGGACAGGGGGGACTATGGCTACACCTTC. Translated: CSVGRDRGDYGYTF.

This clone has just a few counts. The gene calls are TRBV27 and TRBJ1-1; no clear D gene. CDR1 is MNHEY, CDR2 SMNVEV, per germline (reference sequence). The V end lost 8 bases, the J end lost 5 bases, and 6 bases lay between the germline ends. The CDR3 covers 10 residues. The CDR3 nucleotides read TGTGCCAGCGGGAGTACTGAAGCTTTCTTT. It codes for CASGSTEAFF.

This clone has a handful of counts. The V gene is TRBV27, the J gene TRBJ1-1; D might be TRBD1 (5 bases). This CDR3 has 14 residues. Trimming shortened V by 3 bases and J by 5 bases, and 13 bases separated the two germline ends. Germline CDR1 and CDR2: MNHEY and SMNVEV (reference sequence). In DNA, the CDR3 is TGTGCCAGCAGTTTCGGAGGGACGGGAACTGAAGCTTTCTTT. Residues: CASSFGGTGTEAFF.

The rearrangement uses TRBV7-8 and TRBJ2-7, with a possible D match to TRBD2 (6 bases). Germline CDR1 reads SGHVS; CDR2 reads FQNEAQ. This CDR3 has 15 residues. V dropped 0 bases and J dropped 5 bases, with 14 bases sitting between them. The CDR3 DNA is TGTGCCAGCAGCTTAGCGTACGGGAGCGGCGACGAGCAGTACTTC. Translating it yields CASSLAYGSGDEQYF.

As to this clone: This CDR3 is also generated by other DNA sequences in the sample. The chain recombines TRBV6-1 with TRBJ2-7; the match to TRBD2 covers 11 bases. V was pared by 4 bases and J by 1 base, with 3 bases of the junction left unmatched. CDR1 and CDR2 (germline): MNHNS, SASEGT. This CDR3 has 15 residues. CDR3 sequence: CASSVLAGGSYEQYF. CDR3 DNA sequence: TGTGCCAGCAGTGTTCTAGCGGGAGGTTCCTACGAGCAGTACTTC.

The gene calls are TRBV5-8 and TRBJ2-7; D unclear. From germline, CDR1 is SGHTS and CDR2 YDEGEE. Trimming took 0 bases from V and 3 from J, leaving 4 bases between them. The CDR3 runs to 12 residues. The CDR3: CASSLGGYEQYF. The CDR3 DNA reads as TGTGCCAGCAGCTTGGGCGGCTACGAGCAGTACTTC.

The chain combines TRBV15 with TRBJ1-1; the D is unclear. CDR3 length: 13 residues. Germline V gene data show CDR1 as LNHNV and CDR2 as YYDKDF (reference sequence). Trimming removed 1 base from V and 1 base from J, with 4 bases in between. DNA for the CDR3: TGTGCCACCAGCAGAGCCCGGAACACTGAAGCTTTCTTT. This encodes CATSRARNTEAFF.

Comments on this clone: The sample contains more than one DNA sequence encoding this CDR3. The J gene is TRBJ2-7, the V gene TRBV7-2, with 7 bases that match TRBD1. The CDR3 loop spans 14 amino acids. The germline CDR1 and CDR2 sequences are SGHTA and FQGNSA. The V segment lost 1 base and the J segment 2 bases; nucleotides outside the gene matches: 2. CDR3 amino acids: CASSLGQGAYEQYF. For the CDR3, the DNA is TGTGCCAGCAGCTTAGGTCAGGGGGCCTACGAGCAGTACTTC.